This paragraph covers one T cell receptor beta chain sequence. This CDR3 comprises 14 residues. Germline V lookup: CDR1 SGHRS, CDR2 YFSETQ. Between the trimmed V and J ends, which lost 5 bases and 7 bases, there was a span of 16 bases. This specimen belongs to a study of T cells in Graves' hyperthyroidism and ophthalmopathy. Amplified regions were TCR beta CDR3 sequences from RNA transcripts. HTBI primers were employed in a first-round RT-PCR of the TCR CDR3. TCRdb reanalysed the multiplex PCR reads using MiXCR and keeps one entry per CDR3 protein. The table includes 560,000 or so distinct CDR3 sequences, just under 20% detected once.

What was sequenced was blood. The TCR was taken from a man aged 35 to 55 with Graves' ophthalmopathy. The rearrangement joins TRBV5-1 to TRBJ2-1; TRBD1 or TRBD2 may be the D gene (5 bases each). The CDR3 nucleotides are TGCGCCAGCAGTAGGGACCCTGCTCTGAATGAGCAGTTCTTC. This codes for CASSRDPALNEQFF. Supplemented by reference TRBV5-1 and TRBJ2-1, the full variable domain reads KAGVTQTPRYLIKTRGQQVTLSCSPISGHRSVSWYQQTPGQGLQFLFEYFSETQRNKGNFPGRFSGRQFSNSRSEMNVSTLELGDSALYLCASSRDPALNEQFFGPGTRLTVL.